These 6 T cell receptor beta chains were all obtained from the same sample, sequenced in a study of T cell repertoires in cytomegalovirus infection. Using its own MiXCR run on the reads, TCRdb lists one record per CDR3 protein. The data contain under 850,000 distinct CDR3 sequences, about 30% of them seen just once; the ten biggest clones take up roughly 18%. These receptors have no identified antigens. The source was cultured PBMCs, collected from culture after CMV antigen stimulation. Every receptor here comes from a human donor in good health (CMV status not recorded). Some clones in this sample may be carry-over from other donors' samples.

The chain carries TRBV2 and TRBJ2-5, with TRBD1 as a possible D gene (6 bases). The CDR3 is 14 residues long. Trimming shortened V by 6 bases and J by 2 bases, and 13 bases separated the two germline ends. Germline lookup yields CDR1 SNHLY and CDR2 FYNNEI. The CDR3 protein is CASRLDSLQETQYF. The CDR3 coding sequence is TGTGCCAGCAGACTGGACAGCCTTCAAGAGACCCAGTACTTC. Filled out from reference TRBV2 and TRBJ2-5, the complete variable domain reads EPEVTQTPSHQVTQMGQEVILRCVPISNHLYFYWYRQILGQKVEFLVSFYNNEISEKSEIFDDQFSVERPDGSNFTLKIRSTKLEDSAMYFCASRLDSLQETQYFGPGTRLLVL.

This clonotype was seen a handful of times. The rearrangement uses TRBV7-2 and TRBJ2-2, with 12 bases matching TRBD2. The CDR3 loop spans 15 amino acids. Germline V gene data show CDR1 as SGHTA and CDR2 as FQGNSA. J lost 8 bases, V lost 4 bases, and 5 bases had no gene match. CDR3 sequence: CASSSGLAGSGELFF. CDR3 bases: TGTGCCAGCAGCTCGGGACTAGCGGGTAGTGGGGAGCTGTTTTTT.

The table lists this clonotype with many counts. The CDR3 here is CASSLGARQLNSPLHF. The CDR3 DNA follows: TGTGCCAGCAGCTTAGGGGCCAGACAACTTAATTCACCCCTCCACTTT. The chain links TRBV7-2 to TRBJ1-6; D remains ambiguous. This CDR3 has 16 residues. The V end was cut by 1 base, the J end by 6 bases, with 13 bases between. Germline V gene sequence: CDR1 SGHTA, CDR2 FQGNSA.

CDR3 region: CASSEEATEQYF. The DNA for the CDR3 is TGTGCCAGTTCTGAAGAAGCGACCGAGCAGTACTTC. This rearrangement joins TRBV19 to TRBJ2-7; no reliable D call. Germline V gene sequence: CDR1 LNHDA, CDR2 SQIVND (reference sequence). The CDR3 loop spans 12 amino acids. Trimming removed 8 bases at V and 6 bases at J, with 14 bases between.

The chain employs TRBV10-3 and TRBJ2-1; 9 bases map to TRBD2. Germline CDR1 reads ENHRY; CDR2 reads SYGVKD. V was clipped by 3 bases and J by 2 bases; unmatched bases: 5. This CDR3 contains 16 residues. The CDR3 reads CAISDRASGTYNEQFF. The CDR3 DNA reads TGTGCCATCAGTGACAGGGCTAGCGGGACCTACAATGAGCAGTTCTTC.

This rearrangement joins TRBV9 to TRBJ1-2, with D unresolved. CDR1 and CDR2 (germline): SGDLS, YYNGEE. The CDR3 sequence is 13 residues long. The V gene lost 4 bases and the J gene lost 6 bases, with 13 bases spanning the gap. The CDR3 region is CASSPARSNGYTF. Written as DNA, the CDR3 is TGTGCCAGCAGCCCGGCCCGATCGAATGGCTACACCTTC. The full variable domain, rest sourced from reference TRBV9 and TRBJ1-2, is DSGVTQTPKHLITATGQRVTLRCSPRSGDLSVYWYQQSLDQGLQFLIQYYNGEERAKGNILERFSAQQFPDLHSELNLSSLELGDSALYFCASSPARSNGYTFGSGTRLTVV.